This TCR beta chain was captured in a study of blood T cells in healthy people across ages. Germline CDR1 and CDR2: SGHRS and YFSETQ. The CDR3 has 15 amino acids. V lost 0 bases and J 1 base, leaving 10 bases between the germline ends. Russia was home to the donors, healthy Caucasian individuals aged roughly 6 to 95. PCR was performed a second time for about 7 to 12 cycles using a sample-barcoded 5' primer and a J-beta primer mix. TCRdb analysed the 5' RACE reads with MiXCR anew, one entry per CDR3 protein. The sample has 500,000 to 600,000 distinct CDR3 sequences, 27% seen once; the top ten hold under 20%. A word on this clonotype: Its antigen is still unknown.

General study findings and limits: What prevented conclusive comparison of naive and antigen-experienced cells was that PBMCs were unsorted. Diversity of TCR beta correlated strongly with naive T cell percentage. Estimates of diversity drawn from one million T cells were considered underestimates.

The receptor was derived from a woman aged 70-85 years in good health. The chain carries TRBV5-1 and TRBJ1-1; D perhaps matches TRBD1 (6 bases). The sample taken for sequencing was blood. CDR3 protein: CASSLDRVANTEAFF. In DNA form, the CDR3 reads TGCGCCAGCAGCTTGGACAGGGTCGCGAACACTGAAGCTTTCTTT.